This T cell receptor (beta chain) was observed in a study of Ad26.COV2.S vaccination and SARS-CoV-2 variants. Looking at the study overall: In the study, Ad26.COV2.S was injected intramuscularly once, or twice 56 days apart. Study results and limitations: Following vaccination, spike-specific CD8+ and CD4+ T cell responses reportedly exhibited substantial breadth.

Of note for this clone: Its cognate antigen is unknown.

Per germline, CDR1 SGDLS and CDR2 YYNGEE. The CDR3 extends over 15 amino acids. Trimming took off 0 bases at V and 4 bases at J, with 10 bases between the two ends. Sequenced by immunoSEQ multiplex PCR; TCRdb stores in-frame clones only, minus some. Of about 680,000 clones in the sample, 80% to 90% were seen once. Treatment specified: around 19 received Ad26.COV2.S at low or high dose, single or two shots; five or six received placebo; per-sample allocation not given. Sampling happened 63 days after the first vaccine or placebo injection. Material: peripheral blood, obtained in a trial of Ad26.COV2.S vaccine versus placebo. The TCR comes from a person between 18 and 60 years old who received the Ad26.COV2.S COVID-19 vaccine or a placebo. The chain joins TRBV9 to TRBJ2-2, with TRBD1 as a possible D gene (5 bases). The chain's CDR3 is CASSVVDRGTGELFF. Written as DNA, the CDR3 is TGTGCCAGCAGCGTAGTGGATAGGGGCACCGGGGAGCTGTTTTTT.